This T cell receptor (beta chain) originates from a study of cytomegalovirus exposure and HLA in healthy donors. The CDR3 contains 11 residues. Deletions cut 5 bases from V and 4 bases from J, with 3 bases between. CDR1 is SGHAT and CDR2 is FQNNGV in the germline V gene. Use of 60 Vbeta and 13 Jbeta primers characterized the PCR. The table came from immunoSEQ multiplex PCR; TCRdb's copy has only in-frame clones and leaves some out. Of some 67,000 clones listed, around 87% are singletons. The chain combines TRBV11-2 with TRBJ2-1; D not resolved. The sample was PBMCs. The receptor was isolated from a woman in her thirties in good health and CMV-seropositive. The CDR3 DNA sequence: TGTGCCAGCAGCATATACAATGAGCAGTTCTTC. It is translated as CASSIYNEQFF.